Shown below are 3 T cell receptor beta chains from a single sample sequenced in a study of T cell responses to AZD1222 COVID-19 vaccine. Profiled with immunoSEQ multiplex PCR; TCRdb holds only in-frame clones, not every one. The table shows approximately 110,000 clones, with approximately 84% occurring only once. Material: peripheral blood, obtained on day 0 of AZD1222 vaccination. All receptors derive from an adult in good health.

V is TRBV28 and J is TRBJ1-5, with D possibly matching TRBD1 (6 bases). V lost 1 base, J lost 4 bases, and 17 bases lay in between. This CDR3 region has 17 residues. CDR1 is MDHEN and CDR2 is SYDVKM in the germline V gene. Here the CDR3 reads CASSLFGAGAGNQPQHF. CDR3 bases: TGTGCCAGCAGTTTATTCGGAGCGGGGGCAGGTAATCAGCCCCAGCATTTT. The entire variable domain, with the rest obtained from reference TRBV28 and TRBJ1-5, is as follows: DVKVTQSSRYLVKRTGEKVFLECVQDMDHENMFWYRQDPGLGLRLIYFSYDVKMKEKGDIPEGYSVSREKKERFSLILESASTNQTSMYLCASSLFGAGAGNQPQHFGDGTRLSIL.

The rearrangement links TRBV6-4 to TRBJ2-5, with D perhaps given as TRBD1 or TRBD2 (6 bases each). The CDR3 loop spans 17 amino acids. V was trimmed by 7 bases and J by 1 base, leaving 22 bases between them. The germline V gene has CDR1 MRHNA and CDR2 SNTAGT. The CDR3 DNA follows: TGTGCCAGCAACCCTAAGGGGGTCTCGGGAGTCCAAGAGACCCAGTACTTC. Protein: CASNPKGVSGVQETQYF.

The CDR3 DNA sequence: TGTGCCAGCAGTTTACTAGCAGGGAGTAATTCACCCCTCCACTTT. It encodes CASSLLAGSNSPLHF. The rearrangement uses TRBV27 and TRBJ1-6; tentatively, D is TRBD1 (5 bases). Germline CDR1 reads MNHEY; CDR2 reads SMNVEV (reference sequence). With 2 bases removed from V and 6 bases from J, the gap between germline ends came to 11 bases. CDR3 length: 15 amino acids.